A selection of T cell receptor beta chains follows, all from one sample in a study of early stage breast cancer tumors. Sequenced by immunoSEQ multiplex PCR; TCRdb stores in-frame clones only, minus some. The table includes roughly 58,000 clones, under 95% detected once. The sample comprised blood. These receptors came from a person aged 70 to 85 with breast cancer. Each CDR3 is given with its conserved first and last residue. D genes are given only for firm matches. Expanded clones are given a class, and other clones once, few, many or no size at all.

j_call: TRBJ2-3; d_call: TRBD2; clone_size: .; v_call: TRBV7-2; cdr3_nt: TGTGCCAGCAGCTTAAGGATAGCGGGAGGGGCAGATACGCAGTATTTT; cdr3_aa: CASSLRIAGGADTQYF
j_call: TRBJ1-1; d_call: .; clone_size: .; v_call: TRBV6-5; cdr3_nt: TGTGCCAGCAGTTACCAGCTACCCCAGAGGTACTCTGAAGCTTTCTTT; cdr3_aa: CASSYQLPQRYSEAFF
j_call: TRBJ1-1; d_call: .; clone_size: once; v_call: TRBV30; cdr3_nt: TGTGCCTGGAGTATTCAGGGAAACACTGAAGCTTTCTTT; cdr3_aa: CAWSIQGNTEAFF
j_call: TRBJ2-2; d_call: .; clone_size: .; v_call: TRBV5-6; cdr3_nt: TGTGCCAGCAGCCTTCACACCGGGGAGCTGTTTTTT; cdr3_aa: CASSLHTGELFF
j_call: TRBJ2-3; d_call: .; clone_size: .; v_call: TRBV5-1; cdr3_nt: TGCGCCAGCAGCTTGGCCAGAGGGACACTGAGCACAGATACGCAGTATTTT; cdr3_aa: CASSLARGTLSTDTQYF
j_call: TRBJ2-4; d_call: .; clone_size: once; v_call: TRBV5-1; cdr3_nt: TGCGCCAGCACCCCCGGAGGGCCCAGCGACATTCAGTACTTC; cdr3_aa: CASTPGGPSDIQYF
j_call: TRBJ2-7; d_call: TRBD2; clone_size: .; v_call: TRBV5-1; cdr3_nt: TGCGCCAGCAGAGCGGGACTAACCGAGCAGTACTTC; cdr3_aa: CASRAGLTEQYF
j_call: TRBJ2-1; d_call: .; clone_size: .; v_call: TRBV5-6; cdr3_nt: TGTGCCAGCAGCTTCCGAGACAATGAGCAGTTCTTC; cdr3_aa: CASSFRDNEQFF
j_call: TRBJ1-3; d_call: .; clone_size: .; v_call: TRBV29-1; cdr3_nt: TGCAGCGTTGAACTGGGACACTCTGGAAACACCATATATTTT; cdr3_aa: CSVELGHSGNTIYF
j_call: TRBJ2-1; d_call: TRBD2; clone_size: .; v_call: TRBV6-1; cdr3_nt: TGTGCCAGCAGTGAAGCGTATGGTAGCGGGAGAGGGAACAATGAGCAGTTCTTC; cdr3_aa: CASSEAYGSGRGNNEQFF
j_call: TRBJ2-7; d_call: TRBD2; clone_size: .; v_call: TRBV5-1; cdr3_nt: TGCGCCAGCAGCTTGGGACTAGCGGGAGGGAGGGAGCAGTACTTC; cdr3_aa: CASSLGLAGGREQYF
j_call: TRBJ1-2; d_call: .; clone_size: .; v_call: TRBV9; cdr3_nt: TGTGCCAGCAGCGTAGAAGGAGACAGGACCAACTATGGCTACACCTTC; cdr3_aa: CASSVEGDRTNYGYTF
j_call: TRBJ2-3; d_call: .; clone_size: .; v_call: TRBV5-1; cdr3_nt: TGCGCCAGCAGCTTCGCGACAGATACGCAGTATTTT; cdr3_aa: CASSFATDTQYF
j_call: TRBJ2-3; d_call: TRBD2; clone_size: .; v_call: TRBV19; cdr3_nt: TGTGCCAGTAGTACCCGGGGGGTCGGAGATACGCAGTATTTT; cdr3_aa: CASSTRGVGDTQYF
j_call: TRBJ2-5; d_call: .; clone_size: few; v_call: TRBV2; cdr3_nt: TGTGCCAGCAGTGTAGGACAGATCCTGCCGGAGACCCAGTACTTC; cdr3_aa: CASSVGQILPETQYF
j_call: TRBJ1-4; d_call: TRBD1; clone_size: .; v_call: TRBV9; cdr3_nt: TGTGCCAGCAGCGTCTACGACAGGGGGGATGAAAAACTGTTTTTT; cdr3_aa: CASSVYDRGDEKLFF
j_call: TRBJ2-5; d_call: TRBD2; clone_size: .; v_call: TRBV7-2; cdr3_nt: TGTGCCAGCAGCACTAGCGGGGGGTCAGAGACCCAGTACTTC; cdr3_aa: CASSTSGGSETQYF
j_call: TRBJ2-2; d_call: TRBD1; clone_size: .; v_call: TRBV9; cdr3_nt: TGTGCCAGCAGCGGACAGGGAACTACGAACACCGGGGAGCTGTTTTTT; cdr3_aa: CASSGQGTTNTGELFF
j_call: TRBJ2-7; d_call: .; clone_size: few; v_call: TRBV27; cdr3_nt: TGTGCCAGCACCGATTTGGCGGGGTCCTACGAGCAGTACTTC; cdr3_aa: CASTDLAGSYEQYF
j_call: TRBJ2-1; d_call: .; clone_size: once; v_call: TRBV11-1; cdr3_nt: TGTGCCAGCAGCTTACTCGGAGGGGTATACAATGAGCAGTTCTTC; cdr3_aa: CASSLLGGVYNEQFF
j_call: TRBJ2-7; d_call: TRBD1; clone_size: .; v_call: TRBV15; cdr3_nt: TGTGCCACCAGCGGCGGACAGGGGGCGACCTACGAGCAGTACTTC; cdr3_aa: CATSGGQGATYEQYF
j_call: TRBJ1-1; d_call: .; clone_size: .; v_call: TRBV9; cdr3_nt: TGTGCCAGCAGCGTAGTTGCGGAGGACACTGAAGCTTTCTTT; cdr3_aa: CASSVVAEDTEAFF
j_call: TRBJ1-2; d_call: .; clone_size: .; v_call: TRBV6-1; cdr3_nt: TGTGGCGTTTCTCAAGCAGGGGCAGGTGGCTACACCTTC; cdr3_aa: CGVSQAGAGGYTF
j_call: TRBJ2-3; d_call: TRBD2; clone_size: once; v_call: TRBV7-2; cdr3_nt: TGTGCCAGCAGCCGGACTAGCGCCCAATGGGATACGCAGTATTTT; cdr3_aa: CASSRTSAQWDTQYF
j_call: TRBJ1-4; d_call: .; clone_size: .; v_call: TRBV21-1; cdr3_nt: TGTGCCAGCAGCAACGCGCCAGGGTCTAATGAAAAACTGTTTTTT; cdr3_aa: CASSNAPGSNEKLFF
j_call: TRBJ2-3; d_call: .; clone_size: .; v_call: TRBV18; cdr3_nt: TGTGCCAGCTCACTTACTAGCACAGATACGCAGTATTTT; cdr3_aa: CASSLTSTDTQYF
j_call: TRBJ2-3; d_call: TRBD2; clone_size: .; v_call: TRBV6-1; cdr3_nt: TGTGCCAGCAGTGAAAGGGCTAGCGGGACGGTGGGAGATACGCAGTATTTT; cdr3_aa: CASSERASGTVGDTQYF
j_call: TRBJ2-2; d_call: TRBD2; clone_size: .; v_call: TRBV7-2; cdr3_nt: TGTGCCAGCAGCCCCCAAGCGGGAGCCACGAGGACCGGGGAGCTGTTTTTT; cdr3_aa: CASSPQAGATRTGELFF
j_call: TRBJ1-2; d_call: TRBD1; clone_size: few; v_call: TRBV6-1; cdr3_nt: TGTGCCAGCAGTGAACCCAGACAGGGAGATTATGGCTACACCTTC; cdr3_aa: CASSEPRQGDYGYTF
j_call: TRBJ1-2; d_call: TRBD1; clone_size: .; v_call: TRBV5-5; cdr3_nt: TGTGCCAGCAGCGGGCAGGGGGGCGACTATGGCTACACCTTC; cdr3_aa: CASSGQGGDYGYTF
j_call: TRBJ2-1; d_call: .; clone_size: .; v_call: TRBV19; cdr3_nt: TGTGCCAGTAGTATTGTAGGACAGCACAATGAGCAGTTCTTC; cdr3_aa: CASSIVGQHNEQFF
j_call: TRBJ1-3; d_call: .; clone_size: .; v_call: TRBV5-1; cdr3_nt: TGCGCCAGCAGCTTACAGGGAACCTCTGGAAACACCATATATTTT; cdr3_aa: CASSLQGTSGNTIYF
j_call: TRBJ1-2; d_call: TRBD1; clone_size: .; v_call: TRBV11-2; cdr3_nt: TGTGCCAGCAGCTTAGATTCGAAGGGGACAGGGTGGGACTACACCTTC; cdr3_aa: CASSLDSKGTGWDYTF
j_call: TRBJ1-1; d_call: TRBD1; clone_size: .; v_call: TRBV29-1; cdr3_nt: TGCAGCGGTATGCAGGGGGCGCGAACTGAAGCTTTCTTT; cdr3_aa: CSGMQGARTEAFF
j_call: TRBJ2-7; d_call: .; clone_size: .; v_call: TRBV23-1; cdr3_nt: TGCGCCAGCAGTCTAGGGGGCTCCTACGAGCAGTACTTC; cdr3_aa: CASSLGGSYEQYF
j_call: TRBJ2-1; d_call: TRBD2; clone_size: .; v_call: TRBV7-2; cdr3_nt: TGTGCCAGCAGCTGGGATAGCGGGGGCTCCTACAATGAGCAGTTCTTC; cdr3_aa: CASSWDSGGSYNEQFF
j_call: TRBJ2-2; d_call: TRBD1; clone_size: once; v_call: TRBV6-5; cdr3_nt: TGTGCCAGCAGTTACAACTTGGGACAGGGCTCCGGGGAGCTGTTTTTT; cdr3_aa: CASSYNLGQGSGELFF
j_call: TRBJ2-1; d_call: .; clone_size: .; v_call: TRBV5-6; cdr3_nt: TGTGCCAGCACCCCAGGGGGGCGGGGAATCAGCTCCTACAATGAGCAGTTCTTC; cdr3_aa: CASTPGGRGISSYNEQFF
j_call: TRBJ1-2; d_call: .; clone_size: .; v_call: TRBV2; cdr3_nt: TGTGCCAGCAGCATCCTCGGGTCTACTAACTATGGCTACACCTTC; cdr3_aa: CASSILGSTNYGYTF
j_call: TRBJ2-7; d_call: TRBD2; clone_size: .; v_call: TRBV6-6; cdr3_nt: TGTGCCACACGTGAGACCAAACTAGCGCACGAGCAGTACTTC; cdr3_aa: CATRETKLAHEQYF
j_call: TRBJ2-2; d_call: .; clone_size: .; v_call: TRBV11-2; cdr3_nt: TGTGCCAGCAGGACGACAGGATTCAACACCGGGGAGCTGTTTTTT; cdr3_aa: CASRTTGFNTGELFF
j_call: TRBJ1-1; d_call: TRBD1; clone_size: .; v_call: TRBV18; cdr3_nt: TGTGCCAGCCGCCGGGACAGGGCGGGCACTGAAGCTTTCTTT; cdr3_aa: CASRRDRAGTEAFF